The 20 T cell receptor beta chains reported below all come from one sample, sequenced in a study of T cell repertoires in cytomegalovirus infection. Their target antigens are unknown. TCRdb re-derived calls from the reads in MiXCR, one entry per CDR3 protein. This sample yields 340,000 or so distinct CDR3 sequences, of which about 25% are seen a single time; roughly 15% belongs to the top ten. The starting material was cultured PBMCs, obtained from culture after CMV antigen stimulation. Every receptor here comes from a human donor in good health (CMV status not recorded). Some clones in this sample may be carry-over from other donors' samples.

This clonotype was observed at least ten times. This chain uses TRBV4-1 with TRBJ2-1, with D unclear. V gave up 1 base and J gave up 3 bases, with 1 base separating them. CDR3 length: 12 amino acids. The germline gives CDR1 MGHRA, CDR2 YSYEKL. The CDR3 spells CASSQGYNEQFF. DNA for the CDR3: TGCGCCAGCAGCCAAGGCTACAATGAGCAGTTCTTC.

V and J are TRBV6-2 or TRBV6-3 and TRBJ2-1, with D unresolved. V shed 7 bases and J shed 6 bases, with 19 bases lying between them. The CDR3 has 15 residues. Germline CDR1 is MNHEY and CDR2 is SVGEGT. The CDR3: CASTEPYPTINEQFF. CDR3 DNA: TGTGCCAGCACTGAGCCCTATCCTACCATCAATGAGCAGTTCTTC.

This clonotype was observed a few times. The chain carries TRBV28 and TRBJ2-7, with D tentatively TRBD2 (6 bases). The germline CDR1 and CDR2 sequences are MDHEN and SYDVKM. Trimming cost V 5 bases and J 5 bases, with 19 bases left between them. The CDR3 has 15 amino acids. CDR3 residues: CASSPRWRALDEQYF. CDR3 DNA: TGTGCCAGCAGTCCTCGTTGGAGGGCCCTTGACGAGCAGTACTTC.

This clonotype was counted between two and nine times. V and J are TRBV10-3 and TRBJ1-5, with TRBD1 as a possible D gene (5 bases). CDR1 ENHRY and CDR2 SYGVKD come from the germline V gene. The CDR3 consists of 15 residues. V lost 6 bases and J 7 bases, leaving 19 bases between the germline ends. The DNA for the CDR3 is TGTGCCATCAGCGAAGGGACGGCCGAACTACAGCCCCAGCATTTT. Its protein product is CAISEGTAELQPQHF.

The V call is TRBV27, the J call TRBJ1-6, with D maybe TRBD1 (6 bases). The CDR3 covers 13 residues. V lost 3 bases to trimming and J lost 6 bases, with 6 bases between them. Germline V gene data show CDR1 as MNHEY and CDR2 as SMNVEV (reference sequence). CDR3 loop: CASSLDSNSPLHF. DNA for the CDR3: TGTGCCAGCAGTTTGGACAGTAATTCACCCCTCCACTTT.

This clonotype was counted many times. The chain recombines TRBV11-2 with TRBJ1-2; 7 bases line up with TRBD1. Germline V gene lookup returns CDR1 SGHAT and CDR2 FQNNGV. The CDR3 runs to 14 residues. With 3 bases clipped from V and 5 bases from J, the junction kept 6 bases outside the gene matches. DNA of the CDR3: TGTGCCAGCAGCTTGACGACAGGGAGTTATGGCTACACCTTC. Translation: CASSLTTGSYGYTF. Looking up the rest from reference TRBV11-2 and TRBJ1-2 gives the full variable domain: EAGVAQSPRYKIIEKRQSVAFWCNPISGHATLYWYQQILGQGPKLLIQFQNNGVVDDSQLPKDRFSAERLKGVDSTLKIQPAKLEDSAVYLCASSLTTGSYGYTFGSGTRLTVV.

This clonotype was observed a few times. The rearrangement uses TRBV7-2 and TRBJ2-7, with D perhaps TRBD1 (5 bases). Trimming took 5 bases from V and 4 from J, leaving 12 bases between them. Looked up from germline, CDR1 is SGHTA and CDR2 is FQGNSA. The CDR3 covers 13 residues. The CDR3 DNA reads as TGTGCCAGCAGCGCCGCAGGGAATTACGAGCAGTACTTC. Encoded protein: CASSAAGNYEQYF.

The CDR3 here is CSASYIAGPYEQYF. CDR3 coding DNA: TGCAGTGCTAGTTACATAGCGGGGCCGTACGAGCAGTACTTC. This chain uses TRBV20-1 with TRBJ2-7, with 8 nucleotides matching TRBD2. V lost 3 bases and J lost 4; bases outside the gene matches: 8. The germline gives CDR1 DFQATT, CDR2 SNEGSKA (reference sequence). The CDR3 has 14 amino acids.

A few counts support this clonotype. The rearrangement links TRBV5-8 to TRBJ2-1; 14 bases are shared with TRBD2. The CDR3 runs 15 residues. Germline V gene sequence: CDR1 SGHTS, CDR2 YDEGEE. J gave up 8 bases and V 6 bases, and 7 bases lay outside the gene matches. The CDR3 DNA reads as TGTGCCAGCACCTGGACTAGCGGGAGGCAAGATGAGCAGTTCTTC. It yields the protein CASTWTSGRQDEQFF.

This chain links TRBV6-2 or TRBV6-3 with TRBJ2-1, with 9 bases that match TRBD2. The J segment lost 0 bases and the V segment lost 5 bases, leaving 8 bases of the junction unmatched. Looked up from germline, CDR1 is MNHEY and CDR2 is SVGEGT. CDR3 size: 17 residues. In DNA form, the CDR3 reads TGTGCCAGCAGTCCCCGACTAGCGGCGAGCTCCTACAATGAGCAGTTCTTC. It encodes CASSPRLAASSYNEQFF.

CDR3 amino acids: CASRLHNEQFF. The CDR3 bases are TGTGCCAGCAGACTTCACAATGAGCAGTTCTTC. This sequence joins TRBV6-2 or TRBV6-3 and TRBJ2-1; D not certain. The CDR3 spans 11 residues. The germline V gene has CDR1 MNHEY and CDR2 SVGEGT. V dropped 6 bases and J dropped 5 bases, with 5 bases sitting between them.

V is TRBV15 and J is TRBJ1-2; a possible D gene is TRBD1 (5 bases). The CDR3 totals 14 residues. Per the germline V gene, CDR1 is LNHNV and CDR2 is YYDKDF (reference sequence). V dropped 0 bases and J dropped 5 bases, with 10 bases sitting between them. The CDR3 sequence: CATSRDRVQYGYTF. The CDR3 bases are TGTGCCACCAGCAGAGACAGGGTTCAATATGGCTACACCTTC.

This clonotype has just a few counts. The chain joins TRBV7-6 to TRBJ2-1; no definite D call. Per the germline V gene, CDR1 is SGHVS and CDR2 is FNYEAQ. The germline V and J ends were trimmed by 5 bases and 0 bases, with 8 bases remaining between them. The CDR3 contains 14 residues. The chain's CDR3 is CASSRSSSYNEQFF. DNA of the CDR3: TGTGCCAGCAGCAGATCGAGCTCCTACAATGAGCAGTTCTTC. Full variable domain (outside the CDR3, taken from reference TRBV7-6 and TRBJ2-1): GAGVSQSPRYKVTKRGQDVALRCDPISGHVSLYWYRQALGQGPEFLTYFNYEAQQDKSGLPNDRFSAERPEGSISTLTIQRTEQRDSAMYRCASSRSSSYNEQFFGPGTRLTVL.

The rearrangement links TRBV6-1 to TRBJ1-1; D remains unclear. Trimming took 6 bases from V and 4 from J, leaving 15 bases between them. Germline CDR1 is MNHNS and CDR2 is SASEGT. This CDR3 is built from 14 residues. The CDR3 DNA follows: TGTGCCAGCAGGTTCTCCCCGCTAGGCACTGAAGCTTTCTTT. Translated: CASRFSPLGTEAFF.

The gene calls are TRBV29-1 and TRBJ2-4, with 7 bases aligning to TRBD1. V was clipped by 0 bases and J by 1 base; unmatched bases: 12. The germline V gene has CDR1 SQVTM and CDR2 ANQGSEA. This CDR3 spans 18 amino acids. The DNA for the CDR3 is TGCAGCGTTGAAGAAGTAGTAGGGGGCGGACTCGCCAAAAACATTCAGTACTTC. This codes for CSVEEVVGGGLAKNIQYF.

As to this clonotype: Germline is not matched at one junction end, which may reflect a read error. The gene calls are TRBV12-3 or TRBV12-4 and TRBJ1-3; D is unclear. CDR3 length: 11 residues. The CDR3 DNA follows: TGTGCCAGCATCAGGACCGAAGCCCAGGTTTTT. Residues: CASIRTEAQVF.

This clonotype appeared many times. V and J are TRBV7-9 and TRBJ1-1; D not resolved. From germline, CDR1 is SEHNR and CDR2 FQNEAQ (reference sequence). This CDR3 is built from 12 residues. V gave up 6 bases and J gave up 1 base, with 6 bases separating them. The CDR3 spells CASRQKNTEAFF. CDR3 DNA sequence: TGTGCCAGCAGACAGAAGAACACTGAAGCTTTCTTT. The full variable domain, with the rest looked up from reference TRBV7-9 and TRBJ1-1, is DTGVSQNPRHKITKRGQNVTFRCDPISEHNRLYWYRQTLGQGPEFLTYFQNEAQLEKSRLLSDRFSAERPKGSFSTLEIQRTEQGDSAMYLCASRQKNTEAFFGQGTRLTVV.

The chain has TRBV12-3 or TRBV12-4 and TRBJ2-3; 9 nucleotides match TRBD1. The CDR3 covers 16 residues. Trimming took 6 bases from V and 4 from J; bases not matched to a gene: 11. CDR3 DNA: TGTGCCAGCAGCTCCACCGGGACAGGGTCGCCAGATACGCAGTATTTT. Amino acids: CASSSTGTGSPDTQYF.

This clonotype has ten or more counts. V is TRBV28 and J is TRBJ1-5; D is unresolved. Trimming removed 5 bases from V and 2 bases from J, with 10 bases in between. CDR3 length: 14 amino acids. Per the germline V gene, CDR1 is MDHEN and CDR2 is SYDVKM. The CDR3 sequence: CASSLTWRNQPQHF. Written as DNA, the CDR3 is TGTGCCAGCAGTCTAACTTGGCGCAATCAGCCCCAGCATTTT.

This clonotype was recorded many times. The chain is built from TRBV7-3 and TRBJ1-6; TRBD1 aligns across 7 bases. Germline V gene sequence: CDR1 SGHTA, CDR2 FQGTGA. Germline trimming cut 5 bases from V and 7 bases from J; bases unmatched to any gene: 5. The CDR3 consists of 14 residues. The CDR3: CASSAGQPNSPLHF. In DNA, the CDR3 is TGTGCCAGCAGCGCGGGACAGCCGAATTCACCCCTCCACTTT.